The next 18 T cell receptor beta chains were all read from a single sample in a study of T-cell memory formation after mild COVID-19. TCRdb used MiXCR to reprocess the 5' RACE reads, holding one entry per CDR3 protein. Of about 130,000 distinct CDR3 sequences in the sample, 16% were seen once. Sequencing was done on a sample of PBMCs or a T cell subset sorted from them (not recorded which). The receptors were sampled from an adult woman who had mild COVID-19 (a few samples of this study predate the infection). Cell type and time point are not known.

The chain joins TRBV12-3 or TRBV12-4 to TRBJ2-3; D remains ambiguous. V lost 1 base and J lost 6, with 8 bases in between. This CDR3 has 13 residues. CDR3 DNA: TGTGCCAGCAGTTTAGGTGAGGTGGATACGCAGTATTTT. Its protein product is CASSLGEVDTQYF.

The chain is built from TRBV6-6 and TRBJ2-7; TRBD2 aligns across 8 bases. Germline V CDR1 and CDR2: MNHNY, SVGAGI (reference sequence). This CDR3 comprises 17 residues. Trimming at V came to 0 bases and at J to 6 bases, leaving 13 bases not matched to a gene. CDR3 DNA: TGTGCCAGCAGTTACTCGTTACTAGCGGCCTTGGGAGGCGAGCAGTACTTC. Residues: CASSYSLLAALGGEQYF.

This chain connects TRBV9 to TRBJ2-2; D may be TRBD1 or TRBD2 (5 bases each). The CDR3 is 15 amino acids. Germline V CDR1 and CDR2: SGDLS, YYNGEE. With 0 bases removed from V and 6 bases from J, the gap between germline ends came to 12 bases. CDR3 sequence reads: CASSVATGPPGELFF. Here the CDR3 DNA reads TGTGCCAGCAGCGTAGCTACGGGGCCCCCCGGGGAGCTGTTTTTT. The full variable domain, in which reference TRBV9 and TRBJ2-2 provide the parts outside the CDR3, is DSGVTQTPKHLITATGQRVTLRCSPRSGDLSVYWYQQSLDQGLQFLIQYYNGEERAKGNILERFSAQQFPDLHSELNLSSLELGDSALYFCASSVATGPPGELFFGEGSRLTVL.

The genes are TRBV2 and TRBJ1-2, with D maybe TRBD1 (5 bases). The CDR3 is 16 residues long. Germline V gene sequence: CDR1 SNHLY, CDR2 FYNNEI. V lost 2 bases to trimming and J lost 0 bases, with 13 bases between them. The CDR3 DNA reads TGTGCCAGCAGTGAAATGAACAGGCGATCTAACTATGGCTACACCTTC. Protein product: CASSEMNRRSNYGYTF.

The rearrangement uses TRBV7-9 and TRBJ2-1; 11 positions match TRBD2. Germline CDR1 reads SEHNR; CDR2 reads FQNEAQ (reference sequence). This CDR3 is 18 amino acids long. J gave up 3 bases and V 5 bases, and 12 bases lay outside the gene matches. The CDR3 here is CASSKRGLAGGVYNEQFF. In DNA, the CDR3 is TGTGCCAGCAGCAAAAGAGGGCTAGCGGGAGGAGTCTACAATGAGCAGTTCTTC.

This chain connects TRBV2 to TRBJ1-1, with TRBD1 matching over 7 bases. The CDR3 consists of 15 residues. Germline assignment: CDR1 SNHLY and CDR2 FYNNEI. Trimming took 9 bases from V and 1 from J; bases not matched to a gene: 11. The CDR3 protein is CASTRQGPTNTEAFF. The CDR3 DNA reads as TGTGCCAGTACCCGACAGGGACCAACGAACACTGAAGCTTTCTTT.

This chain uses TRBV29-1 with TRBJ2-7, with D maybe TRBD2 (6 bases). Per the germline V gene, CDR1 is SQVTM and CDR2 is ANQGSEA. This CDR3 region has 16 residues. V shed 4 bases and J shed 2 bases, with 21 bases lying between them. This CDR3 is CSVVGPKGGVPYEQYF. The CDR3 nucleotides are TGCAGCGTTGTCGGGCCCAAGGGCGGGGTCCCCTACGAGCAGTACTTC.

The genes are TRBV6-6 and TRBJ2-2; TRBD2 matches 7 bases. Germline trimming cut 2 bases from V and 8 bases from J; bases unmatched to any gene: 11. This CDR3 has 16 amino acids. The V gene's germline CDR1 is MNHNY and CDR2 SVGAGI (reference sequence). The CDR3 spells CASSYREASGDGELFF. The CDR3 DNA sequence: TGTGCCAGCAGTTACAGAGAGGCTAGCGGAGATGGGGAGCTGTTTTTT.

The gene calls are TRBV7-9 and TRBJ2-1; 10 bases map to TRBD2. Germline V lookup: CDR1 SEHNR, CDR2 FQNEAQ (reference sequence). This CDR3 region has 15 residues. Trimming removed 2 bases from V and 9 bases from J; junction bases left unmatched: 7. The CDR3 sequence: CASSLYQRGGPEQFF. The CDR3 coding sequence is TGTGCCAGCAGCTTATATCAGCGGGGGGGCCCTGAGCAGTTCTTC.

This clonotype came up many times. The rearrangement uses TRBV11-2 and TRBJ2-7, with D maybe TRBD1 (6 bases). In germline, CDR1 is SGHAT, CDR2 FQNNGV. There are 14 residues in the CDR3. Trimming pared 5 bases from V and 1 base from J, leaving 12 bases between. As DNA, the CDR3 is TGTGCCAGCAGCCCACTACAGGGATCCTACGAGCAGTACTTC. Its protein product is CASSPLQGSYEQYF.

This chain uses TRBV12-3 or TRBV12-4 with TRBJ1-6; D call uncertain. This CDR3 is built from 13 residues. Deletions cut 2 bases from V and 7 bases from J, with 6 bases between. Here the CDR3 DNA reads TGTGCCAGCAGTTTACTATCGAATTCACCCCTCCACTTT. Translation gives CASSLLSNSPLHF.

This clonotype appeared a few times. The chain links TRBV11-2 to TRBJ2-7; D is uncertain. The CDR3 covers 13 residues. The V end was cut by 3 bases, the J end by 4 bases, with 10 bases between. CDR1 is SGHAT and CDR2 is FQNNGV in the germline V gene. CDR3 loop: CASSLLGVYEQYF. The CDR3 DNA follows: TGTGCCAGCAGCTTGCTCGGAGTGTACGAGCAGTACTTC.

This clonotype has only a few counts. The chain combines TRBV7-9 with TRBJ2-1, with 8 nucleotides matching TRBD1. V lost 5 bases, J lost 11 bases, and 11 bases stayed unmatched. Germline V gene sequence: CDR1 SEHNR, CDR2 FQNEAQ (reference sequence). The CDR3 loop spans 14 amino acids. The CDR3 here is CASSSGQGEGQQFF. The DNA of the CDR3 is TGTGCCAGCAGCAGCGGACAGGGTGAGGGGCAGCAGTTCTTC. The full variable domain, its missing parts supplied by reference TRBV7-9 and TRBJ2-1, is DTGVSQNPRHKITKRGQNVTFRCDPISEHNRLYWYRQTLGQGPEFLTYFQNEAQLEKSRLLSDRFSAERPKGSFSTLEIQRTEQGDSAMYLCASSSGQGEGQQFFGPGTRLTVL.

This clonotype was observed a handful of times. The genes are TRBV12-3 or TRBV12-4 and TRBJ2-2; D not resolved. Trimming cost V 3 bases and J 1 base, with 9 bases left between them. This CDR3 is 15 amino acids long. CDR3 bases: TGTGCCAGCAGTTTGGGCTGGATGAACACCGGGGAGCTGTTTTTT. Its translation is CASSLGWMNTGELFF.

The V call is TRBV2, the J call TRBJ2-5; D ambiguous. V was shortened by 7 bases and J by 3 bases, with 6 bases between the two germline ends. This CDR3 spans 11 amino acids. CDR1 is SNHLY, CDR2 FYNNEI, per germline. CDR3 region: CASTTEETQYF. CDR3 coding DNA: TGTGCCAGCACCACGGAAGAGACCCAGTACTTC.

The V call is TRBV29-1, the J call TRBJ2-3; D not resolved. Germline CDR1 and CDR2: SQVTM and ANQGSEA. The CDR3 length is 13 residues. Deletions cut 2 bases from V and 6 bases from J, with 12 bases between. CDR3: CSVEIPPMDTQYF. The CDR3, as DNA: TGCAGCGTTGAAATCCCTCCGATGGATACGCAGTATTTT.

The rearrangement joins TRBV19 to TRBJ2-1, with D possibly TRBD1 on 5 matching bases. The CDR3 extends over 14 amino acids. Germline V gene sequence: CDR1 LNHDA, CDR2 SQIVND (reference sequence). V lost 7 bases and J 4 bases, leaving 14 bases between the germline ends. In nucleotides, the CDR3 is TGTGCCAGTAAAGGGGTCCAAGCATACAATGAGCAGTTCTTC. The encoded protein is CASKGVQAYNEQFF.

The V and J genes are TRBV27 and TRBJ1-6; D might be TRBD1 (5 bases). Trimming took off 7 bases at V and 2 bases at J, with 15 bases between the two ends. CDR1 and CDR2 from the germline V gene are MNHEY and SMNVEV (reference sequence). CDR3 length: 16 amino acids. The CDR3 DNA sequence: TGTGCCAGCAAACGGGGCCAGGGAACCTATAATTCACCCCTCCACTTT. This codes for CASKRGQGTYNSPLHF.